Listed below are T cell receptor beta chains from one sample, sequenced in a study of T cells in tuberculosis. Profiled with immunoSEQ multiplex PCR; TCRdb holds only in-frame clones, not every one. Of 25,000 to 35,000 clones in the sample, about 92% were seen once. The sample was PBMCs, taken at tuberculosis diagnosis. These receptor sequences come from an adult with tuberculosis. CDR3s include the opening cysteine and the closing phenylalanine or tryptophan. A D gene is named only where the DNA matches it firmly. Only part of the rows carry a size: once, few, many, or a class if the clone is expanded.

>TRBJ2-7|TRBV10-3|TRBD2|-
TGTGCCATCAGAGACGACCGGAAGGGGACTATCGACGAGCAGTACTTC
CAIRDDRKGTIDEQYF
>TRBJ1-5|TRBV4-1|-|-
TGCGCCAGCAGCCAACTGTATCAGAGGGATCAGCCCCAGCATTTT
CASSQLYQRDQPQHF
>TRBJ2-3|TRBV7-2|-|-
TGTGCCAGCAGCTTATCTGCCGGGGAGAGCACAGATACGCAGTATTTT
CASSLSAGESTDTQYF
>TRBJ2-1|TRBV7-8|TRBD2|-
TGTGCCAGCAGCACGCCTAGCGGGAGGACCTACAATGAGCAGTTCTTC
CASSTPSGRTYNEQFF
>TRBJ1-1|TRBV5-4|-|-
TGTGCCAGCAGCAAGATGGGGCAGACAATGAACACTGAAGCTTTCTTT
CASSKMGQTMNTEAFF
>TRBJ1-5|TRBV7-2|-|-
TGTGCCAGCAGCTTAGGAGGTTTGAGGAGTGCTCAGCCCCAGCATTTT
CASSLGGLRSAQPQHF
>TRBJ1-3|TRBV19|-|-
TGTGCCAGTAGTGAACAGGGCGGAAACACCATATATTTT
CASSEQGGNTIYF
>TRBJ2-7|TRBV25-1|-|once
TGTGCCAGCAGTGGGGTTACAGGAATTACCTACGAGCAGTACTTC
CASSGVTGITYEQYF
>TRBJ1-2|TRBV7-2|-|once
TGTGCCAGCAGCTTAGCCGGCGGGGCAGCCTATGGCTACACCTTC
CASSLAGGAAYGYTF
>TRBJ2-7|TRBV6-5|TRBD2|-
TGTGCCAGCAGTTACGCCCCTAGCGGAACCTACGAGCAGTACTTC
CASSYAPSGTYEQYF
>TRBJ1-4|TRBV2|-|-
TGTGCCAGCAGTGAAGACGACGGGGTACTGTTTTTT
CASSEDDGVLFF
>TRBJ2-7|TRBV27|-|-
TGTGCCAGCAGTTTATTCGGCGAGCAGTACTTC
CASSLFGEQYF
>TRBJ1-5|TRBV6-1|TRBD1|-
TGTGCCAGCAGTGGGACAGGGGCAGGCAATCAGCCCCAGCATTTT
CASSGTGAGNQPQHF
>TRBJ2-7|TRBV4-2|TRBD1|-
TGTGCCAGCAGCCAAGATTGGGACAGTCTGAGGGAGCAGTACTTC
CASSQDWDSLREQYF
>TRBJ1-1|TRBV7-6|-|-
TGTGCCAGCAGTGAAAGGGGCAACACTGAAGCTTTCTTT
CASSERGNTEAFF
>TRBJ1-1|TRBV28|-|-
TGTGCCAGCAGCCGCGGGGGTTTGAACACTGAAGCTTTCTTT
CASSRGGLNTEAFF
>TRBJ2-3|TRBV7-2|TRBD2|-
TGTGCCAGCAGAAATGATCGGGGGGGCCGTACCACAGATACGCAGTATTTT
CASRNDRGGRTTDTQYF
>TRBJ1-4|TRBV5-6|-|-
TGTGCCAGCAGCTTGTGGTTGGTGGGCGAAAAACTGTTTTTT
CASSLWLVGEKLFF
>TRBJ1-1|TRBV19|TRBD1|-
TGTGCCAGTAGGCCCCGACAGGGGATGAACACTGAAGCTTTCTTT
CASRPRQGMNTEAFF
>TRBJ2-3|TRBV19|TRBD2|-
TGTGCCTCCAACCCTCTTAGCGGGGGGATAGATACGCAGTATTTT
CASNPLSGGIDTQYF
>TRBJ2-5|TRBV7-3|TRBD2|-
TGTGCCAGCAGTCCCGGACTAGCAAGCCAAGAGACCCAGTACTTC
CASSPGLASQETQYF
>TRBJ2-7|TRBV15|TRBD1|-
TGTGCCACCAGCAGAGATTACGGGACAGGGGGATACGAGCAGTACTTC
CATSRDYGTGGYEQYF
>TRBJ2-7|TRBV7-9|TRBD1|-
TGTGCCAGCAGCTTAGAGGGGGCATCTTATAGCTCCTACGAGCAGTACTTC
CASSLEGASYSSYEQYF
>TRBJ1-1|TRBV28|-|-
TGTGCCACCAGGAGTCCAGGCAAAAACCCTGAAGCTTTCTTT
CATRSPGKNPEAFF
>TRBJ2-5|TRBV27|-|-
TGTGCCAGCAGTTCGAGGGGGGGGACCCAGTACTTC
CASSSRGGTQYF
>TRBJ2-5|TRBV18|-|once
TGTGCCAGCTCACACCTAACCCTAGAGACCCAGTACTTC
CASSHLTLETQYF
>TRBJ1-1|TRBV14|TRBD1|few
TGTGCCAGCAGCCACTACAGGGGGCTAGGCACTGAAGCTTTCTTT
CASSHYRGLGTEAFF
>TRBJ2-2|TRBV11-3|TRBD1|-
TGTGCCAGCAGCGCAAGACAGGGGTTCGGGGAGCTGTTTTTT
CASSARQGFGELFF
>TRBJ2-1|TRBV4-3|-|-
TGCGCCAGCAGCCAAGGGGCATACTCCTACAATGAGCAGTTCTTC
CASSQGAYSYNEQFF
>TRBJ2-7|TRBV4-3|TRBD1|-
TGCGCCAGCAGCCTGGGACAGCTTTACGAGCAGTACTTC
CASSLGQLYEQYF
>TRBJ2-2|TRBV18|TRBD1|-
TGTGCCAGCTCACCCTTAGGGACAGGGAACACCGGGGAGCTGTTTTTT
CASSPLGTGNTGELFF
>TRBJ2-1|TRBV5-1|TRBD1|-
TGCGCCAGCAGCGTACCGACAGGGCTCGAGCAGTTCTTC
CASSVPTGLEQFF
>TRBJ2-7|TRBV4-3|-|-
TGCGCCAGCAGCCAAGTATTAGGTCTAGCAGCCGGCGAGCAGTACTTC
CASSQVLGLAAGEQYF
>TRBJ2-3|TRBV7-9|TRBD2|-
TGTGCCAGCAGCTTAGGACTAGCGGGACCTAGCACAGATACGCAGTATTTT
CASSLGLAGPSTDTQYF
>TRBJ1-2|TRBV14|-|-
TGTGCCAGCAGCCAAGGGTTCTGGGGGAGGAACTATGGCTACACCTTC
CASSQGFWGRNYGYTF
>TRBJ1-5|TRBV5-6|-|-
TGTGCCAGCAGCCAGGTAAATCAGCCCCAGCATTTT
CASSQVNQPQHF
>TRBJ1-3|TRBV18|TRBD1|once
TGTGCCAGCTCACCGACAGGGGGTGGAAACACCATATATTTT
CASSPTGGGNTIYF
>TRBJ2-3|TRBV18|TRBD1|-
TGTGCCAGCTCACCGGACAGGGGGCACCTAAAAACAGATACGCAGTATTTT
CASSPDRGHLKTDTQYF
>TRBJ2-1|TRBV11-2|TRBD1|once
TGTGCCAGCAGCTCGAGGACAGGCAACAATGAGCAGTTCTTC
CASSSRTGNNEQFF
>TRBJ2-7|TRBV19|-|-
TGTGCCAGTAGTATGGCCTCGGGGTCATCCTACGAGCAGTACTTC
CASSMASGSSYEQYF
>TRBJ1-2|TRBV4-3|TRBD1|-
TGCGCCAGCAGCCAAGATAGACCCCGGACAGGGGGCGCCGGTGGCTACACCTTC
CASSQDRPRTGGAGGYTF
>TRBJ1-3|TRBV7-6|-|-
TGTGCCAGCAGCTTAGGCAGGGTTTCGGGAAACACCATATATTTT
CASSLGRVSGNTIYF
>TRBJ1-6|TRBV7-3|TRBD1|few
TGTGCCAGCAGTTTGACAGGGAGGCAGTCACCCCTCCACTTT
CASSLTGRQSPLHF
>TRBJ2-1|TRBV7-7|-|-
TGTGCCAGCAGCTCGGACACATACAATGAGCAGTTCTTC
CASSSDTYNEQFF
>TRBJ1-2|TRBV7-8|TRBD1|-
TGTGCCAGCAGCCCAAACGGCCGGGACAGGGGACGTGGCTACACCTTC
CASSPNGRDRGRGYTF
>TRBJ2-3|TRBV27|TRBD2|-
TGTGCCAGCAGTTTAGCGGGAGCTGGGACAGATACGCAGTATTTT
CASSLAGAGTDTQYF
>TRBJ1-6|TRBV4-1|-|-
TGCGCCAGCAGCAAACGGGGGACTGGGGATAATTCACCCCTCCACTTT
CASSKRGTGDNSPLHF
>TRBJ2-7|TRBV19|TRBD1|once
TGTGCCAGTAGTCCTTCCGCGGGACAGGGTCTCTACGAGCAGTACTTC
CASSPSAGQGLYEQYF
>TRBJ2-1|TRBV7-2|TRBD2|-
TGTGCCAGCAGCTACGGACTAGTTAATGAGCAGTTCTTC
CASSYGLVNEQFF
>TRBJ1-1|TRBV2|TRBD1|-
TGTGCCAGCAGTCGGGACAGGGGGCGAGTGACTGAAGCTTTCTTT
CASSRDRGRVTEAFF
>TRBJ1-5|TRBV7-2|TRBD1|-
TGTGCCAGCAGCGACAGGGCGCGGGGCCTTGATAGCAATCAGCCCCAGCATTTT
CASSDRARGLDSNQPQHF
>TRBJ1-1|TRBV29-1|-|-
TGCAGCGTTCGGGGGGAACGGGACACTGAAGCTTTCTTT
CSVRGERDTEAFF
>TRBJ1-1|TRBV5-1|-|-
TGCGCCAGCAGCTTTCTCGGGGTATCGGGTGAAGCTTTCTTT
CASSFLGVSGEAFF
>TRBJ2-1|TRBV2|TRBD1|-
TGTGCCAGCAGTGAAGGAGGGGGCGCGAGTTACAATGAGCAGTTCTTC
CASSEGGGASYNEQFF
>TRBJ2-3|TRBV7-8|-|-
TGTGCCAGCAGCCAGCGAGGGGATACGCAGTATTTT
CASSQRGDTQYF